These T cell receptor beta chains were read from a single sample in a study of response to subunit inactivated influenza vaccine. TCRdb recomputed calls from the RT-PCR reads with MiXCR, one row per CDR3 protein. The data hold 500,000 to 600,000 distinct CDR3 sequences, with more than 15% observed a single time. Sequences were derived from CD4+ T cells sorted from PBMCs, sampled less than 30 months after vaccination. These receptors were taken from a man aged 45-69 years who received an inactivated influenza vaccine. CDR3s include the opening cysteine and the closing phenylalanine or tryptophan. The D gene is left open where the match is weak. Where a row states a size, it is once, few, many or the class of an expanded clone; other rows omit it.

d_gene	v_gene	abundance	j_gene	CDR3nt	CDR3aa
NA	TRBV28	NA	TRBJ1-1	TGTGCCAGCAGTCCGCCCTGGGGGGTCACTGAAGCTTTCTTT	CASSPPWGVTEAFF
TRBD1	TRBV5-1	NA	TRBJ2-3	TGCGCCAGCAGACCAGGGGGCCCCGTGAGCACAGATACGCAGTATTTT	CASRPGGPVSTDTQYF
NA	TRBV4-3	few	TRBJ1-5	TGCGCCAGCAGCCAAGGCAGGGCAAATCAGCCCCAGCATTTT	CASSQGRANQPQHF
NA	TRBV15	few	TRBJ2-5	TGTGCCACCAGCGGTCCACAGGGTCTCCAAGAGACCCAGTACTTC	CATSGPQGLQETQYF
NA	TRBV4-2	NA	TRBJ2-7	TGTGCCAGCAGCCAAGCCCGGTATAACTCCTACGAGCAGTACTTC	CASSQARYNSYEQYF
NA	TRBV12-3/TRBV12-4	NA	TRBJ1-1	TGTGCCAGCACCCACCGGGAGGCGAGGACTGAAGCTTTCTTT	CASTHREARTEAFF
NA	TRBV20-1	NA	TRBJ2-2	TGCAGTGCTAGACAGGGCAGGGTAGGGACCGGGGAGCTGTTTTTT	CSARQGRVGTGELFF
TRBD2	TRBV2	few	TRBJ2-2	TGTGCCAGCACAGGACTAGCGGGGTACACCGGGGAGCTGTTTTTT	CASTGLAGYTGELFF
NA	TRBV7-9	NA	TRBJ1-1	TGTGCCAGCAGCCCCGGTGGGGGGAGGAACACTGAAGCTTTCTTT	CASSPGGGRNTEAFF
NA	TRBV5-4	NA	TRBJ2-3	TGTGCCAGCAGCTTGAGAGCCCAGGGCTCAGATACGCAGTATTTT	CASSLRAQGSDTQYF
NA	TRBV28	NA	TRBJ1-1	TGTGCCAGCAGTTTAGGAATCCACGGCACTGAAGCTTTCTTT	CASSLGIHGTEAFF
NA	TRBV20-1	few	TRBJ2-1	TGCAGTGTTGCAGAATACAATGAGCAGTTCTTC	CSVAEYNEQFF
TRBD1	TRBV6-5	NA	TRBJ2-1	TGTGCCAGCAGTTCCCCCGACAGGGGGCCTTTTAATGAGCAGTTCTTC	CASSSPDRGPFNEQFF
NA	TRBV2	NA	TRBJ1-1	TGTGCCAGCAACTCCGGGGTCACTGAAGCTTTCTTT	CASNSGVTEAFF
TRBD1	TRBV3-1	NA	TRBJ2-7	TGTGCCAGCAGCCAAGAAATGCGTGGGGGACAGGGTTACGAGCAGTACTTC	CASSQEMRGGQGYEQYF